The 27 T cell receptor beta chains given below trace back to one sample, sequenced in a study of cytotoxic CD8 clonotypes in ibrutinib-treated CLL. The protocol was immunoSEQ multiplex PCR, while the TCRdb copy is restricted to in-frame clones and leaves out a portion. Seen here are 97,000 or so clones, approximately 78% observed once, and the top ten hold about 32%. Sequences were derived from PBMCs, sampled after 12 months of ibrutinib treatment. The receptors were gathered from a human donor with chronic lymphocytic leukemia.

The chain combines TRBV6-5 with TRBJ1-6; possible D gene TRBD1, 6 bases. Trimming cost V 7 bases and J 7 bases, with 17 bases left between them. Germline lookup yields CDR1 MNHEY and CDR2 SVGAGI. The CDR3 is 15 residues long. CDR3 region: CASTPATTGNSPLHF. In DNA, the CDR3 is TGTGCCAGCACACCCGCAACCACAGGGAATTCACCCCTCCACTTT.

The chain recombines TRBV10-3 with TRBJ1-5; 7 nucleotides agree with TRBD1. V trimming: 3 bases; J trimming: 5 bases; junction bases outside the gene matches: 4. This CDR3 has 14 residues. Germline V gives CDR1 ENHRY, CDR2 SYGVKD. CDR3 residues: CAISDGRGDQPQHF. The DNA for the CDR3 is TGTGCCATCAGTGACGGCAGGGGGGATCAGCCCCAGCATTTT.

The rearrangement links TRBV15 to TRBJ1-5; tentatively, D is TRBD1 (5 bases). Germline V gene sequence: CDR1 LNHNV, CDR2 YYDKDF (reference sequence). This CDR3 contains 15 residues. Trimming took off 0 bases at V and 2 bases at J, with 8 bases between the two ends. In nucleotides, the CDR3 is TGTGCCACCAGCAGAGATGCACAGGGCAATCAGCCCCAGCATTTT. This codes for CATSRDAQGNQPQHF.

V usage is TRBV9 and J usage is TRBJ1-2, with D possibly being TRBD1 (6 bases). This CDR3 region has 15 residues. Trimming removed 4 bases at V and 1 base at J, with 14 bases between. Germline values: CDR1 SGDLS, CDR2 YYNGEE. The CDR3 nucleotides read TGTGCCAGCAGCCCTCGTGACAGGTTTAACTATGGCTACACCTTC. It is translated as CASSPRDRFNYGYTF.

This clone was recorded only once. CDR3 sequence (DNA): TGTGCCAGCAGTGAAGAAGGAACCTACGAGCAGTACTTC. Protein product: CASSEEGTYEQYF. The chain carries TRBV25-1 and TRBJ2-7; D unclear. The CDR3 runs 13 residues. Trimming pared 2 bases from V and 2 bases from J, leaving 7 bases between. The germline V gene encodes CDR1 MGHDK and CDR2 SYGVNS.

The chain has TRBV7-2 and TRBJ1-1; perhaps TRBD1 as D (5 bases). Germline V CDR1 and CDR2: SGHTA, FQGNSA. This CDR3 has 15 amino acids. V was clipped by 2 bases and J by 5 bases, with 15 bases between them. DNA of the CDR3: TGTGCCAGCAGCTTAAATTTAAGGGGCAGGACTGAAGCTTTCTTT. It is translated as CASSLNLRGRTEAFF.

V and J are TRBV10-3 and TRBJ2-7, with TRBD1 matching 8 bases. The CDR3 has 14 residues. V gave up 6 bases and J gave up 4 bases; unmatched junction bases: 8. CDR1 and CDR2 from the germline V gene are ENHRY and SYGVKD. Here the CDR3 reads CAISRTGTGYEQYF. The CDR3 nucleotides read TGTGCCATCAGCCGGACAGGGACGGGGTACGAGCAGTACTTC.

The chain couples TRBV5-8 to TRBJ1-5; D not resolved. The CDR3 length is 11 residues. Trimming pared 3 bases from V and 5 bases from J, leaving 3 bases between. CDR1 is SGHTS, CDR2 YDEGEE, per germline. Here the CDR3 DNA reads TGTGCCAGCAGCTCGCATCAGCCCCAGCATTTT. This translates into CASSSHQPQHF.

This clone appeared many times. The same CDR3 is also encoded by other DNA sequences in this sample. This chain joins TRBV30 and TRBJ1-6; 8 bases are shared with TRBD1. CDR1 GTSNPN and CDR2 SVGIG come from the germline V gene (reference sequence). The junction had 3 bases not matched to a gene; V was cut back by 0 bases and J by 8 bases. This CDR3 has 14 amino acids. The CDR3 bases are TGTGCCTGGAGTGTACTACAGGGGGATTCACCCCTCCACTTT. The encoded protein is CAWSVLQGDSPLHF.

The V call is TRBV5-5, the J call TRBJ1-3; D gene unclear. Trimming shortened V by 3 bases and J by 4 bases, and 8 bases separated the two germline ends. The CDR3 is made up of 13 amino acids. Germline loops: CDR1 SGHKS, CDR2 YYEKEE (reference sequence). CDR3 in DNA: TGTGCCAGCAGCTGGGGATTGGGAAACACCATATATTTT. Encoded protein: CASSWGLGNTIYF.

CDR3 sequence: CASSLGDRGTGELFF. CDR3 nucleotide sequence: TGTGCCAGCAGCTTAGGGGACAGGGGGACCGGGGAGCTGTTTTTT. The V call is TRBV7-6, the J call TRBJ2-2, with TRBD1 matching 11 bases. The CDR3 has 15 amino acids. Losses at the gene ends were 1 base for V and 5 bases for J; bases not matched to a gene: 0. The germline CDR1 and CDR2 sequences are SGHVS and FNYEAQ.

This sequence joins TRBV6-5 and TRBJ1-5; TRBD1 matches 8 bases. The CDR3 runs to 15 residues. CDR1 and CDR2 (germline): MNHEY, SVGAGI. Trimming cost V 6 bases and J 1 base; bases outside gene matches: 5. The CDR3 DNA follows: TGTGCCAGCAGACTGACAGGGGCAAGCAATCAGCCCCAGCATTTT. Its translation is CASRLTGASNQPQHF.

This chain joins TRBV28 and TRBJ1-5; D call uncertain. In germline, CDR1 is MDHEN, CDR2 SYDVKM. The CDR3 covers 12 residues. V was shortened by 2 bases and J by 7 bases, with 6 bases between the two germline ends. This chain's CDR3 is CASSLIRQPQHF. The CDR3 DNA reads as TGTGCCAGCAGTTTAATCCGACAGCCCCAGCATTTT.

The genes are TRBV7-8 and TRBJ1-1, with 7 positions matching TRBD1. Germline CDR1 and CDR2: SGHVS and FQNEAQ. This CDR3 is 13 amino acids long. V shed 4 bases, J shed 10 bases, and the junction held 9 bases outside the gene matches. The CDR3 sequence is CASSSLGTDVAFF. The CDR3 DNA is TGTGCCAGCAGCTCTTTAGGGACAGACGTAGCTTTCTTT.

The chain links TRBV5-1 to TRBJ2-7, with 8 bases aligning to TRBD1. The CDR3 has 15 residues. The J segment lost 4 bases and the V segment lost 3 bases, leaving 9 bases of the junction unmatched. Looked up from germline, CDR1 is SGHRS and CDR2 is YFSETQ. The CDR3 loop reads CASSSGQGGWYEQYF. The CDR3, as DNA: TGCGCCAGCAGCTCCGGACAGGGAGGCTGGTACGAGCAGTACTTC.

The rearrangement links TRBV6-1 to TRBJ1-4; TRBD1 matches at 10 bases. The length of the CDR3 is 15 residues. After removal of 4 bases from V and 8 bases from J, the junction contained 7 bases not matched to a gene. The germline CDR1 and CDR2 sequences are MNHNS and SASEGT. This chain's CDR3 is CASSVGTGVGEKLFF. CDR3 DNA sequence: TGTGCCAGCAGTGTTGGGACAGGGGTCGGCGAAAAACTGTTTTTT.

The chain carries TRBV5-1 and TRBJ2-7; 8 nucleotides agree with TRBD1. The CDR3 covers 14 residues. Germline CDR1 SGHRS, CDR2 YFSETQ. V lost 1 base and J lost 6; bases outside the gene matches: 6. The CDR3 DNA reads TGCGCCAGCAGCTTGAGGACAGGGTCGGGCGAGCAGTACTTC. Translated: CASSLRTGSGEQYF.

The rearrangement links TRBV4-2 to TRBJ1-2; TRBD1 might be the D (6 bases). V gave up 0 bases and J gave up 0 bases, with 11 bases separating them. CDR3 length equals 16 residues. CDR1 and CDR2 (germline): LGHNA, YNFKEQ. The CDR3 DNA reads TGTGCCAGCAGCCAAGACGCACAGGGAGCTAACTATGGCTACACCTTC. Its translation is CASSQDAQGANYGYTF.

The chain joins TRBV6-5 to TRBJ1-2, with a possible D match to TRBD1 (6 bases). Trimming took off 5 bases at V and 2 bases at J, with 15 bases between the two ends. CDR3 size: 15 residues. The V gene's germline CDR1 is MNHEY and CDR2 SVGAGI. Here the CDR3 DNA reads TGTGCCAGCAGTCTGGACAGACAGAGGAACTATGGCTACACCTTC. Translation gives CASSLDRQRNYGYTF.

The rearrangement uses TRBV6-1 and TRBJ1-2; tentatively, D is TRBD1 (5 bases). The CDR3 contains 13 residues. V was pared by 2 bases and J by 4 bases, with 8 bases between. From germline, CDR1 is MNHNS and CDR2 SASEGT. DNA for the CDR3: TGTGCCAGCAGTGAACCCGGGGGCTATGGCTACACCTTC. This encodes CASSEPGGYGYTF.

The V and J genes are TRBV4-3 and TRBJ2-2; the match to TRBD2 covers 8 bases. The CDR3 is 15 amino acids. The ends lost 1 base at V and 10 bases at J; junction bases unmatched: 8. Germline-derived CDR1 and CDR2 are LGHNA and YSLEER. CDR3 region: CASSQVGRGGVELFF. In DNA, the CDR3 is TGCGCCAGCAGCCAAGTCGGGAGGGGGGGCGTGGAGCTGTTTTTT.

The chain uses TRBV5-1 and TRBJ1-5; D perhaps matches TRBD1 (5 bases). V lost 1 base, J lost 6 bases, and 11 bases lay in between. The CDR3 has 14 residues. Germline assignment: CDR1 SGHRS and CDR2 YFSETQ. The CDR3 region is CASSLFGGTQPQHF. CDR3 coding DNA: TGCGCCAGCAGCTTGTTTGGGGGGACTCAGCCCCAGCATTTT.

The V gene is TRBV10-2, the J gene TRBJ2-2; 8 bases align to TRBD2. Germline lookup yields CDR1 WSHSY and CDR2 SAAADI. Trimming cost V 3 bases and J 9 bases; bases outside gene matches: 6. The CDR3 runs to 14 residues. The CDR3 DNA follows: TGCGCCAGCAGTGACCACGGGGGGGCCAGGGAGCTGTTTTTT. Translated, it gives CASSDHGGARELFF.

V usage is TRBV19 and J usage is TRBJ2-7, with D perhaps given as TRBD1 or TRBD2 (5 bases each). This CDR3 spans 14 amino acids. CDR1 and CDR2 from the germline V gene are LNHDA and SQIVND (reference sequence). Trimming pared 4 bases from V and 1 base from J, leaving 11 bases between. CDR3 in amino acids: CASSTRGSSYEQYF. The CDR3 DNA reads as TGTGCCAGTAGTACCCGGGGCAGTTCCTACGAGCAGTACTTC.

The chain has TRBV18 and TRBJ1-4; no definite D call. Germline CDR1 KGHSH, CDR2 LQKENI. Trimming removed 2 bases from V and 8 bases from J, with 12 bases in between. The CDR3 spans 14 residues. In nucleotides, the CDR3 is TGTGCCAGCTCACCAAGGGATAGCGGGGAAAAACTGTTTTTT. Protein sequence: CASSPRDSGEKLFF.

The chain carries TRBV10-1 and TRBJ2-7; 7 nucleotides line up with TRBD1. With 8 bases clipped from V and 3 bases from J, the junction kept 7 bases outside the gene matches. The CDR3 is 13 residues long. Germline V CDR1 and CDR2: WNHNN, SYGVQD (reference sequence). CDR3 coding DNA: TGCGCCAGCCCGGACAGGAGACACTACGAGCAGTACTTC. Encoded protein: CASPDRRHYEQYF.

This clone was observed once. The chain has TRBV10-3 and TRBJ1-4, with 7 bases fitting TRBD1. With 10 bases clipped from V and 0 bases from J, the junction kept 8 bases outside the gene matches. Germline V gene lookup returns CDR1 ENHRY and CDR2 SYGVKD. This CDR3 has 15 residues. The CDR3 sequence is CATSGQSATNEKLFF. In nucleotides, the CDR3 is TGTGCCACTTCGGGACAGTCAGCAACTAATGAAAAACTGTTTTTT.